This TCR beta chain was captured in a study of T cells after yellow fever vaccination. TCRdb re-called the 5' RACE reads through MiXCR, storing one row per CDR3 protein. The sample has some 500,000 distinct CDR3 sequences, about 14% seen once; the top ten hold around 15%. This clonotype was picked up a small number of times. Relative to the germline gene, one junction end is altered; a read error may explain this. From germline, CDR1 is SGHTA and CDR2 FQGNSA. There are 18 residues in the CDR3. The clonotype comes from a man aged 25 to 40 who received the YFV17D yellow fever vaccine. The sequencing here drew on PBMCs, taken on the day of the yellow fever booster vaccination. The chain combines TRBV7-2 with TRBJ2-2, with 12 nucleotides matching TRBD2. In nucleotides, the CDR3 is TGTGCCAGCAGCATAGCCAGGACTAGCGGGACGAACACCGGGGAGCTGTTTTTT. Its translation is CASSIARTSGTNTGELFF.